These T cell receptor beta chains were read from a single sample in a study of blood T cells in healthy people across ages. Each CDR3 protein gets one entry after TCRdb re-called the 5' RACE reads with MiXCR. The data hold more than 1,400,000 distinct CDR3 sequences, with around two fifths observed a single time. Sequencing was performed on blood. The receptor set was obtained from a woman aged 18-30 years in good health. Each CDR3 is given with its conserved first and last residue. Each record gives: D gene, clone size, V gene, J gene, CDR3 DNA, CDR3 protein. A D gene is named only where the DNA matches it firmly. Size values are once, few and many counts, or a class for expanded clones, and some rows have none.

>.|.|TRBV4-1|TRBJ2-5
TGCGCCAGCGGAAGAGGGGTTGGGGAGCAGTACTTC
CASGRGVGEQYF
>TRBD2|few|TRBV20-1|TRBJ2-5
TGCAGTGCTAGTGGACTAGCAGGGGTGGCCCAGTACTTC
CSASGLAGVAQYF
>.|.|TRBV6-5|TRBJ2-6
TGTGCCAGCAGTTACTCGATACGCCGGCTCTCTGGGGCCAACGTCCCGACTTTC
CASSYSIRRLSGANVPTF
>TRBD2|.|TRBV5-1|TRBJ2-3
TGCGCCAGCAGCCAAACCACTAGCGGGGGTACAGATACGCAGTATTTT
CASSQTTSGGTDTQYF
>.|.|TRBV4-1|TRBJ1-2
TGCGCCAGCAGCCAAGTAAGGAACGTAGGGCTTGGTGGCTACACCTTC
CASSQVRNVGLGGYTF
>.|.|TRBV4-1|TRBJ1-1
TGCGCCAGCAGCCAAGGGGGTGAGGGGGAAGCTTTCTTT
CASSQGGEGEAFF
>.|few|TRBV12-3/TRBV12-4|TRBJ1-2
TGTGCCAGCAGCCCCCCAGACGAGAACTATGGCTACACCTTC
CASSPPDENYGYTF
>.|.|TRBV28|TRBJ2-7
TGTGCCAGCACGGACGGGGGAGCTTACGAGCAGTACTTC
CASTDGGAYEQYF
>.|.|TRBV27|TRBJ1-1
TGTGCCAGCAGTTTTCAGGGGTTGACTGAAGCTTTCTTT
CASSFQGLTEAFF
>TRBD1|few|TRBV29-1|TRBJ1-1
TGCAGCGTGCCCCGCGGAGGGGGCTTGAACACTGAGGCTTTCTTT
CSVPRGGGLNTEAFF
>.|.|TRBV7-2|TRBJ1-2
TGTGCCAGCAGTGAAGGTGGTAGGAGGACAACTACCGGCTATGGCTACACCTTC
CASSEGGRRTTTGYGYTF
>.|.|TRBV27|TRBJ1-1
TGTGCCAGCACCGTCGACGAGGGGGGAAACACTGAAGCTTTCTTT
CASTVDEGGNTEAFF
>.|.|TRBV2|TRBJ1-1
TGTGCCAGCAAGACAAGGAATGAAGCTTTCTTT
CASKTRNEAFF
>.|few|TRBV7-9|TRBJ1-2
TGTGCCAGCAGCTTACGGTCAGCTTACTATGGCTACACCTTC
CASSLRSAYYGYTF
>.|few|TRBV6-1|TRBJ2-5
TGTGCCAGCAGTGACCCAGCCCCAGGGACCCAGTACTTC
CASSDPAPGTQYF
>TRBD2|.|TRBV3-1|TRBJ2-3
TGTGCCAGCAGCCAAGCATTACCCGGGACTACCAACACAGATACGCAGTATTTT
CASSQALPGTTNTDTQYF
>.|.|TRBV5-5|TRBJ2-5
TGTGCCAGCACCGATTCGGTTCGTGAGCAGTACTTC
CASTDSVREQYF
>TRBD2|.|TRBV20-1|TRBJ2-5
TGCAGTGTTCTAGCGGGGGAGACCCAGTACTTC
CSVLAGETQYF
>.|.|TRBV20-1|TRBJ1-2
TGCAGTGCTCTAGGGGCTTCTAACTATGGCTACACCTTC
CSALGASNYGYTF
>.|.|TRBV28|TRBJ2-1
TGTGCCAGCCTCGTAGCGGAGGTTTCCTACAATGAGCAGTTCTTC
CASLVAEVSYNEQFF
>TRBD1|.|TRBV7-9|TRBJ1-2
TGTGCCAGCAGCTTTTTAACCCGGACAGGCTACTATGGCTACACCTTC
CASSFLTRTGYYGYTF
>.|.|TRBV5-1|TRBJ1-2
TGCGCCAGCAGCCCGGACGGTTTAGCTAACTATGGCTACACCTTC
CASSPDGLANYGYTF
>.|few|TRBV9|TRBJ2-1
TGTGCCAGCAGCGCCGGGGACACCTACAATGAGCAGTTCTTC
CASSAGDTYNEQFF
>TRBD1|few|TRBV27|TRBJ2-1
TGTGCCAGCAGTTTCAGGGGGCTGCGGCCTCGCAATGAGCAGTTCTTC
CASSFRGLRPRNEQFF
>.|.|TRBV5-1|TRBJ1-2
TGCGCCAGCAGCTTGGAATTGGAGAGCTATGGCTACACCTTC
CASSLELESYGYTF